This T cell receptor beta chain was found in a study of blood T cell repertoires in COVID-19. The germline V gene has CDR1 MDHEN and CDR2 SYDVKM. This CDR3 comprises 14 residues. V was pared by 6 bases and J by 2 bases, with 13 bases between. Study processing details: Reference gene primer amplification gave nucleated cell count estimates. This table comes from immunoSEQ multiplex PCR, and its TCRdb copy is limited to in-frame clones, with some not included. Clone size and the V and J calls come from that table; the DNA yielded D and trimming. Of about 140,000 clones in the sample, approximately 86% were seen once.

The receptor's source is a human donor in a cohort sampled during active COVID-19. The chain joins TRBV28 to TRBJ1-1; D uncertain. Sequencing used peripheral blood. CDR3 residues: CASSQHGVNTEAFF. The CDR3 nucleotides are TGTGCCAGCAGCCAGCACGGGGTCAACACTGAAGCTTTCTTT.